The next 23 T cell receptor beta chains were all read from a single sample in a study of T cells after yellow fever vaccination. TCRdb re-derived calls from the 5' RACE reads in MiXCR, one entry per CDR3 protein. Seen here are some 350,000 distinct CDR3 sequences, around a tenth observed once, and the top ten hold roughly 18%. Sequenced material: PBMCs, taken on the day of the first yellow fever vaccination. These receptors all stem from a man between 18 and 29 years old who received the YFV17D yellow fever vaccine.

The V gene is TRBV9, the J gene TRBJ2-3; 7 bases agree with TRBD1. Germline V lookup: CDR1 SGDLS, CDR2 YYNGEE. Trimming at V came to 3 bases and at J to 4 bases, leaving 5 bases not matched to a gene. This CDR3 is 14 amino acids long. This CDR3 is CASSDVTGPDTQYF. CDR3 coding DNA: TGTGCCAGCAGCGATGTGACAGGGCCAGATACGCAGTATTTT.

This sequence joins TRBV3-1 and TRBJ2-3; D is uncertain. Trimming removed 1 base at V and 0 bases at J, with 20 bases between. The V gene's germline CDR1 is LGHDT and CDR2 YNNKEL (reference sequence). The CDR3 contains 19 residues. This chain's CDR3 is CASSQGQHQGRRSTDTQYF. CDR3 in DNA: TGTGCCAGCAGCCAAGGGCAACATCAAGGACGGCGTAGCACAGATACGCAGTATTTT.

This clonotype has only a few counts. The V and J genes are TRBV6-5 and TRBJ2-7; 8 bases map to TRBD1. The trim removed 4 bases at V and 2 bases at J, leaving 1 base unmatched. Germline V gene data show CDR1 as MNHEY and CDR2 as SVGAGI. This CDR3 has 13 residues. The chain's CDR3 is CASSSGGTYEQYV. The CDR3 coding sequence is TGTGCCAGCAGTTCAGGGGGCACCTACGAGCAGTACGTC.

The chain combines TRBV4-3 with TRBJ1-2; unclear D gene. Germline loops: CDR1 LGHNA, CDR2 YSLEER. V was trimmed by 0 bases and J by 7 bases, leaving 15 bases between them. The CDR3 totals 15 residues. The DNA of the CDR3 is TGCGCCAGCAGCCAAGATCAGGAGTACCCGCCTGGCTACACCTTC. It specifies CASSQDQEYPPGYTF.

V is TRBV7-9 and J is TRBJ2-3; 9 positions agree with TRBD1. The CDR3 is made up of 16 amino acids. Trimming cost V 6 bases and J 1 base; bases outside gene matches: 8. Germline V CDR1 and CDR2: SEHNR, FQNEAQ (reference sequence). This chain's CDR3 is CASSPWTGVGTDTQYF. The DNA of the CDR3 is TGTGCCAGCAGTCCCTGGACAGGGGTGGGCACAGATACGCAGTATTTT.

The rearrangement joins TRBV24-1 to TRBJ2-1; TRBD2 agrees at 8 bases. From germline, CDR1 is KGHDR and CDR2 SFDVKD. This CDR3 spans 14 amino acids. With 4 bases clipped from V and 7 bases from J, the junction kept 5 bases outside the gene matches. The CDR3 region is CATSEPGTSNEQFF. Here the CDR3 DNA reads TGTGCCACCAGTGAACCCGGGACTAGTAATGAGCAGTTCTTC.

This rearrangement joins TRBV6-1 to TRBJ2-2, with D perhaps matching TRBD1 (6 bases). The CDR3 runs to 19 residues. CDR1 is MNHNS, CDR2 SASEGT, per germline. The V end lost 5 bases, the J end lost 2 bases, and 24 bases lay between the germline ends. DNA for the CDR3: TGTGCCAGCAGTCGATTCCCCCGCGACGGGACACTCAACACCGGGGAGCTGTTTTTT. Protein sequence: CASSRFPRDGTLNTGELFF.

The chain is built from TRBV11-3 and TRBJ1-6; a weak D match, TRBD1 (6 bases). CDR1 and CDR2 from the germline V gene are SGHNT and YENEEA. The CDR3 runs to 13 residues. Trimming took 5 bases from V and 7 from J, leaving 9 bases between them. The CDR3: CASSRDRNSPLHF. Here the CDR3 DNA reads TGTGCCAGCAGCCGAGACAGGAATTCACCCCTCCACTTT.

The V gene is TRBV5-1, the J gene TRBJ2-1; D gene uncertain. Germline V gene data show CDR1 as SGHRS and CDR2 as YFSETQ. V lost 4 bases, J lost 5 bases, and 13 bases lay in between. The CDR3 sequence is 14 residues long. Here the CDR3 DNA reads TGCGCCAGCAGCGCCTTGACACCGAACAATGAGCAGTTCTTC. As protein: CASSALTPNNEQFF.

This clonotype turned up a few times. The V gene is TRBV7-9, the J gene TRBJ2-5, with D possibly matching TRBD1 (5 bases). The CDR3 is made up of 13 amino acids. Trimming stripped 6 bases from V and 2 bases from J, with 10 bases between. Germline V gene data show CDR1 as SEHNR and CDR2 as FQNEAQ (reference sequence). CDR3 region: CASRPGSQETQYF. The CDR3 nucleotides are TGTGCCAGCAGACCAGGGTCTCAAGAGACCCAGTACTTC.

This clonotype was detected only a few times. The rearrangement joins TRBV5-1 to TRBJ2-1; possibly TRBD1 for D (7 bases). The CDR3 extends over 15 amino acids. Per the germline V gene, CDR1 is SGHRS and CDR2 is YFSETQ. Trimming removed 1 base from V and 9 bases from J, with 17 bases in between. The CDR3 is CASSLRQGGTGEQFF. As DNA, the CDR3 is TGCGCCAGCAGCTTGCGGCAGGGGGGTACGGGTGAGCAGTTCTTC. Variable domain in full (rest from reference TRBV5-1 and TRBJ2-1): KAGVTQTPRYLIKTRGQQVTLSCSPISGHRSVSWYQQTPGQGLQFLFEYFSETQRNKGNFPGRFSGRQFSNSRSEMNVSTLELGDSALYLCASSLRQGGTGEQFFGPGTRLTVL.

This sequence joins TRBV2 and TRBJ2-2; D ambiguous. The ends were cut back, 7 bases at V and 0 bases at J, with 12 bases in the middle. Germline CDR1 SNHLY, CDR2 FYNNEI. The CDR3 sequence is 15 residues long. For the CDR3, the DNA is TGTGCCAGCACTCGGATTGGGACGAACACCGGGGAGCTGTTTTTT. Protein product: CASTRIGTNTGELFF.

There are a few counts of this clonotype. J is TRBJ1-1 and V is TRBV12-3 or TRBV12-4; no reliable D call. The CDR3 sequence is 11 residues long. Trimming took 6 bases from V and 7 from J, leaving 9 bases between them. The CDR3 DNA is TGTGCCAGCAGCCGGCGGGTTGAAGCTTTCTTT. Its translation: CASSRRVEAFF.

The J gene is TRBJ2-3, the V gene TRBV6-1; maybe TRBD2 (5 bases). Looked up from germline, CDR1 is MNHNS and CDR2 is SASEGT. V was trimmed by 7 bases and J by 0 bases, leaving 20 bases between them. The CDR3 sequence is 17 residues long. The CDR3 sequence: CASTTHLVGVSTDTQYF. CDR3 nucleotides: TGTGCCAGCACCACCCACCTGGTCGGGGTTAGCACAGATACGCAGTATTTT.

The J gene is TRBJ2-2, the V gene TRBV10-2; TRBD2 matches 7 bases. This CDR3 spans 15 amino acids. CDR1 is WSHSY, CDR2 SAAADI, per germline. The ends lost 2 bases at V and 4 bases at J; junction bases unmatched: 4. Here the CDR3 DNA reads TGCGCCAGCAGTGAGAGCGGGGTAGGCACCGGGGAGCTGTTTTTT. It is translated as CASSESGVGTGELFF.

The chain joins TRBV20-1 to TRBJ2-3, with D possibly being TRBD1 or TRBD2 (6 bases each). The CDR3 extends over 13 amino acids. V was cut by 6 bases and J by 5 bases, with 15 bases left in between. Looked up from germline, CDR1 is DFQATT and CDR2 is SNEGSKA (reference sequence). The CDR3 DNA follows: TGCAGTGCGCAGGAAGGGGGGCGAGATACGCAGTATTTT. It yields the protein CSAQEGGRDTQYF.

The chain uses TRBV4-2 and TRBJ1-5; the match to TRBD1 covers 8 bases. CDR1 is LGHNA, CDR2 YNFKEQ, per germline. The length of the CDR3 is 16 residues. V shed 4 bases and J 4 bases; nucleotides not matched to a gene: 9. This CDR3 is CASSLQGARKNQPQHF. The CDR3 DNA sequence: TGTGCCAGCAGCCTTCAGGGGGCGCGAAAGAATCAGCCCCAGCATTTT.

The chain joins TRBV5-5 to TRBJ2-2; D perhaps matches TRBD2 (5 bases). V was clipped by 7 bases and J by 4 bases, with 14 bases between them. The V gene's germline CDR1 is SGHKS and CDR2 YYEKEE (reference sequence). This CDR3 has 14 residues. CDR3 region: CASGPGIFTGELFF. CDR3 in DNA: TGTGCCAGCGGCCCCGGGATCTTCACCGGGGAGCTGTTTTTT.

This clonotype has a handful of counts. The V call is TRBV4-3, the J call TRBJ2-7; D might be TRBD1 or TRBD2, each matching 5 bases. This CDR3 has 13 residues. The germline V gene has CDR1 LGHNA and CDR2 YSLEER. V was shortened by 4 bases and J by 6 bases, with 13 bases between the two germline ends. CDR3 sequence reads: CASSPGRSLEQYF. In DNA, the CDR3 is TGCGCCAGCAGCCCGGGACGATCCCTCGAGCAGTACTTC.

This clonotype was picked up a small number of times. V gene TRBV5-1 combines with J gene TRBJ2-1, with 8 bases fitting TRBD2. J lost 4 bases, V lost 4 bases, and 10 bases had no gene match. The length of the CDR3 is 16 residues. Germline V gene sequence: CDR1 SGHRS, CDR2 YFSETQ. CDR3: CASSTRPTSAYNEQFF. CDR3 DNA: TGCGCCAGCAGCACCCGACCGACTAGCGCATACAATGAGCAGTTCTTC.

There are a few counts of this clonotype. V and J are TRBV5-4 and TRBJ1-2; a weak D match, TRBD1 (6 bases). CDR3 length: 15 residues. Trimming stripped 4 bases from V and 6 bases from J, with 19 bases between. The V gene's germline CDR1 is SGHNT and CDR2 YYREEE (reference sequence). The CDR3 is CASSQITGMGDGYTF. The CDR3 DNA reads TGTGCCAGCAGCCAAATCACAGGGATGGGAGATGGCTACACCTTC. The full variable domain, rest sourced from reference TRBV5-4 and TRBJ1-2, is ETGVTQSPTHLIKTRGQQVTLRCSSQSGHNTVSWYQQALGQGPQFIFQYYREEENGRGNFPPRFSGLQFPNYSSELNVNALELDDSALYLCASSQITGMGDGYTFGSGTRLTVV.

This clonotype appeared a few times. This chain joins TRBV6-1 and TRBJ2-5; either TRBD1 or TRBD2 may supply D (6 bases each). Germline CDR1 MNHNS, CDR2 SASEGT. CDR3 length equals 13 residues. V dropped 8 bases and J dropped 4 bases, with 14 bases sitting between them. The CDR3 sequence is CASGTGARETQYF. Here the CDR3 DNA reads TGTGCCAGCGGGACGGGGGCTAGAGAGACCCAGTACTTC.

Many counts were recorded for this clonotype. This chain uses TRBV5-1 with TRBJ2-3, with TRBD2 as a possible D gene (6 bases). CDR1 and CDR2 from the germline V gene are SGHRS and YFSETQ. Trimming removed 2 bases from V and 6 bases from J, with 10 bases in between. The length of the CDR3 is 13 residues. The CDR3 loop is CASSFPGDDTQYF. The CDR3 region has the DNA TGCGCCAGCAGCTTCCCGGGGGACGATACGCAGTATTTT.